This T cell receptor (beta chain) was recorded in a study of early T cells in non-severe SARS-CoV-2 infection. Study-level information: Alpha and beta chains were unpaired, from unsorted whole-blood bulk RNA.

In its sample, this clonotype was seen many times. V lost 4 bases and J lost 0, with 14 bases in between. Germline V gives CDR1 SGDLS, CDR2 YYNGEE. The CDR3 has 16 amino acids. Each single cDNA molecule received a unique molecular identifier. TCRdb analysed the 5' RACE reads with MiXCR anew, one entry per CDR3 protein. The table shows fewer than 35,000 distinct CDR3 sequences, with less than 6% occurring only once. Material: whole blood. The genes are TRBV9 and TRBJ2-1; D is possibly TRBD2 (6 bases). The source of this sequence is an adult who was a healthcare worker with PCR-confirmed SARS-CoV-2 infection or an uninfected control (not recorded which). CDR3: CASSPRSGSSYNEQFF. The CDR3 DNA reads as TGTGCCAGCAGCCCCCGTAGCGGCAGCTCCTACAATGAGCAGTTCTTC.